This T cell receptor beta chain was obtained from a study of T cell repertoires in cytomegalovirus infection. As for the study in general: Signatures in public TCR beta sequences pointed to both CMV infection and matching HLA type.

TCRdb used MiXCR to reprocess the reads, holding one entry per CDR3 protein. The sample includes approximately 1,000,000 distinct CDR3 sequences, approximately 33% of them seen just once. In regard to this clonotype: The antigen is not known.

Findings and limits, study-wide: HLA-C-restricted CMV-specific TCR beta clonotypes prevailed in the ex vivo response.

Specimen: cultured CD8+ T cells from PBMCs, collected from culture after CMV antigen stimulation. This TCR was recovered from a human donor in good health (CMV status not recorded). Some clones in this sample may be carry-over from other donors' samples.

CDR3 DNA: TGTGCCAGTAGCCGGGACAGGATTTTTCAGCCCCAGCATTTT. It yields the protein CASSRDRIFQPQHF. The chain links TRBV19 to TRBJ1-5; 8 nucleotides match TRBD1. V trimming: 6 bases; J trimming: 6 bases; junction bases outside the gene matches: 7. CDR1 is LNHDA, CDR2 SQIVND, per germline (reference sequence). This CDR3 is 14 amino acids long. The complete variable domain, with remaining parts taken from reference TRBV19 and TRBJ1-5, reads DGGITQSPKYLFRKEGQNVTLSCEQNLNHDAMYWYRQDPGQGLRLIYYSQIVNDFQKGDIAEGYSVSREKKESFPLTVTSAQKNPTAFYLCASSRDRIFQPQHFGDGTRLSIL.